The TCR beta chain described here comes from a study of patients and donors after allogeneic stem cell transplantation. This clonotype appeared a few times. There are 17 residues in the CDR3. CDR1 and CDR2 from the germline V gene are LNHDA and SQIVND (reference sequence). Trimming shortened V by 7 bases and J by 0 bases, and 16 bases separated the two germline ends. TCRdb processed the RT-PCR reads anew with MiXCR; each CDR3 protein has one entry. The table includes over 350,000 distinct CDR3 sequences, 16% detected once. The sequencing input was blood, either unsorted or a sorted T cell fraction (not recorded which). The TCR originated in a human donor who was either an allogeneic HSCT recipient or a stem cell or donor lymphocyte infusion donor (not recorded which). It is not recorded whose cells these are; they may come from a transplant donor. This sequence joins TRBV19 and TRBJ2-6, with D maybe TRBD1 (6 bases). CDR3 DNA sequence: TGTGCCAGTACCCGGCCAGGGGTTAACTCTGGGGCCAACGTCCTGACTTTC. As protein: CASTRPGVNSGANVLTF.